Below are 6 T cell receptor beta chains sequenced from a single sample in a study of blood T cell repertoires in COVID-19 (dated by TCRdb to 2020 to 2022). Library preparation was by the immunoSEQ multiplex PCR assay. The source is immuneACCESS, and TCRdb retained only in-frame sequences with V and J called. Part of the clones is not carried over; for the studies checked, unresolved V genes explain less than half of this, and the remainder is unexplained. Here the sample has 300,000 or so clones; over 80% occur a single time. In total, the top ten clones hold about 1.6% of the sample. The sample consisted of peripheral blood. The receptors derive from a woman in her 40s who had recovered from COVID-19.

This sequence joins TRBV4-3 and TRBJ1-1; no reliable D call. In germline, CDR1 is LGHNA, CDR2 YSLEER. The CDR3 totals 14 residues. The germline V and J ends were trimmed by 3 bases and 7 bases, with 15 bases remaining between them. This CDR3 reads CASSQRRENGEAFF. The CDR3, as DNA: TGCGCCAGCAGCCAGCGTAGGGAGAATGGTGAAGCTTTCTTT.

In the case of this clone: This sample also contains other DNA sequences that code for the same CDR3. The chain links TRBV9 to TRBJ2-6, with D possibly TRBD2 on 6 matching bases. Germline V gene data show CDR1 as SGDLS and CDR2 as YYNGEE. V lost 2 bases and J lost 0, with 6 bases in between. This CDR3 contains 15 residues. CDR3 protein: CASSVGGSGANVLTF. Here the CDR3 DNA reads TGTGCCAGCAGCGTCGGGGGCTCTGGGGCCAACGTCCTGACTTTC.

The chain couples TRBV13 to TRBJ2-1; 10 bases fit TRBD2. Germline CDR1 and CDR2: PRHDT and FYEKMQ (reference sequence). The V segment lost 4 bases and the J segment 0 bases; nucleotides outside the gene matches: 6. The CDR3 contains 17 residues. The CDR3 loop reads CASSYLAGDPSYNEQFF. In DNA form, the CDR3 reads TGTGCCAGCAGCTACCTAGCGGGGGACCCCTCCTACAATGAGCAGTTCTTC.

CDR3 sequence: CARSFATSGGADTQYF. In DNA form, the CDR3 reads TGTGCCAGAAGCTTTGCGACTAGCGGGGGTGCAGATACGCAGTATTTT. V is TRBV2 and J is TRBJ2-3; TRBD2 aligns across 12 bases. This CDR3 is 16 amino acids long. J gave up 4 bases and V 9 bases, and 11 bases lay outside the gene matches. Germline CDR1 and CDR2: SNHLY and FYNNEI.

This rearrangement joins TRBV18 to TRBJ2-5, with D unclear. CDR3 size: 12 residues. Trimming removed 3 bases at V and 4 bases at J, with 6 bases between. CDR1 and CDR2 (germline): KGHSH, LQKENI. The CDR3 DNA is TGTGCCAGCTCACCGCTCAGAGAGACCCAGTACTTC. This codes for CASSPLRETQYF.

The chain combines TRBV28 with TRBJ1-3, with 9 bases lining up with TRBD1. The CDR3 is 17 residues long. The germline V gene has CDR1 MDHEN and CDR2 SYDVKM. The V and J ends lost 4 bases and 3 bases, in that order; junction bases with no gene match: 10. This chain's CDR3 is CASSSYRTGDFGNTIYF. The CDR3 bases are TGTGCCAGCAGTTCCTATAGGACAGGGGATTTTGGAAACACCATATATTTT.